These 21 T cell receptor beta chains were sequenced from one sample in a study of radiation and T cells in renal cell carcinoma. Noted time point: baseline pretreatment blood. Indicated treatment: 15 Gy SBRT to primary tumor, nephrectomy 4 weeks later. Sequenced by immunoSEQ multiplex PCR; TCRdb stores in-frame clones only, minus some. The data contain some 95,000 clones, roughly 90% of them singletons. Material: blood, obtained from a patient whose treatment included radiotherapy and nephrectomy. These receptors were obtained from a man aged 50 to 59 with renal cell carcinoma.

The CDR3 loop reads CASSFPIDRGLETQYF. The CDR3 DNA is TGTGCCAGCAGTTTTCCGATCGACAGGGGGCTAGAGACCCAGTACTTC. This chain connects TRBV28 to TRBJ2-5; TRBD1 matches 10 bases. Germline V gene lookup returns CDR1 MDHEN and CDR2 SYDVKM. Trimming removed 3 bases from V and 4 bases from J; junction bases left unmatched: 8. This CDR3 has 16 amino acids.

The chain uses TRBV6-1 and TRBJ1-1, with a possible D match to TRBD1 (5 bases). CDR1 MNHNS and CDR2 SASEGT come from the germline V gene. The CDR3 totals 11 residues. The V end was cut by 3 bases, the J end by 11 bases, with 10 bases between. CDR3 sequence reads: CASSEMGGAFF. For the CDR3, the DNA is TGTGCCAGCAGTGAGATGGGGGGGGCTTTCTTT.

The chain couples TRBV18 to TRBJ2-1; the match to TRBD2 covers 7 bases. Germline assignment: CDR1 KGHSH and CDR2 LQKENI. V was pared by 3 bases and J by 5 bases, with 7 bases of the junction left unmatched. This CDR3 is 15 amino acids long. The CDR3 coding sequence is TGTGCCAGCTCACCTGCGGCGGGAGCGGACAATGAGCAGTTCTTC. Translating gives CASSPAAGADNEQFF.

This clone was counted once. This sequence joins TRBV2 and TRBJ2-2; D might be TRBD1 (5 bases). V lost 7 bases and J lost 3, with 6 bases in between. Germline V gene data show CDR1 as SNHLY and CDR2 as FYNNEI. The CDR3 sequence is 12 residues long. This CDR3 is CASNRYTGELFF. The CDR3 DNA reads TGTGCCAGCAACAGGTACACCGGGGAGCTGTTTTTT.

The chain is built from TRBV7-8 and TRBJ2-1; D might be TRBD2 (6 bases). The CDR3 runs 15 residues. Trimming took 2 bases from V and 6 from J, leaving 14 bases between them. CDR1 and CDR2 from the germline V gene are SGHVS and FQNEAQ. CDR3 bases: TGTGCCAGCAGCTTAACCCTGCTAGCGACCAATGAGCAGTTCTTC. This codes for CASSLTLLATNEQFF.

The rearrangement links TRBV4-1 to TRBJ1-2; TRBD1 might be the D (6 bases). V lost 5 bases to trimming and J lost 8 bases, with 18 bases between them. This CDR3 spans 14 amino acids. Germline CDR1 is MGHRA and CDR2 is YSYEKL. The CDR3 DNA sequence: TGCGCCAGCAGCGGACAGACCTCCCTTGAGGGCTACACCTTC. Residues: CASSGQTSLEGYTF.

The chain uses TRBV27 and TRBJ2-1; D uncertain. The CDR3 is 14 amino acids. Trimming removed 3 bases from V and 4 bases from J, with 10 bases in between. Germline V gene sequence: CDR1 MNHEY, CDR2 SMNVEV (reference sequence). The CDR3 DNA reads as TGTGCCAGCAGTTTCGGGTTAGGTTACAATGAGCAGTTCTTC. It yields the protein CASSFGLGYNEQFF.

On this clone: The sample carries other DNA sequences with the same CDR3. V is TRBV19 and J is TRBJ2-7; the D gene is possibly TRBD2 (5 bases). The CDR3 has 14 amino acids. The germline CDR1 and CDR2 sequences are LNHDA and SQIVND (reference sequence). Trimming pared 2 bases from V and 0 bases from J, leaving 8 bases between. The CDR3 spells CASSIRGSSYEQYF. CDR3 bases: TGTGCCAGTAGTATAAGAGGGAGCTCCTACGAGCAGTACTTC.

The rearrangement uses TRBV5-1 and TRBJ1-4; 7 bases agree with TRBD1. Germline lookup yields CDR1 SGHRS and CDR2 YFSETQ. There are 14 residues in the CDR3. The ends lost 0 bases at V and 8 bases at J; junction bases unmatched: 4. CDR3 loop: CASSLDRGREKLFF. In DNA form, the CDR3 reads TGCGCCAGCAGCTTGGACAGGGGCCGGGAAAAACTGTTTTTT.

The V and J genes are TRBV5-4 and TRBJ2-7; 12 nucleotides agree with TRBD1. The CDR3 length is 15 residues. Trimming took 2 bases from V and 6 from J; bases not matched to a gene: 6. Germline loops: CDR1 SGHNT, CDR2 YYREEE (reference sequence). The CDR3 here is CASSFPGQGALEQYF. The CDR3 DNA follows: TGTGCCAGCAGCTTTCCGGGACAGGGGGCGCTCGAGCAGTACTTC.

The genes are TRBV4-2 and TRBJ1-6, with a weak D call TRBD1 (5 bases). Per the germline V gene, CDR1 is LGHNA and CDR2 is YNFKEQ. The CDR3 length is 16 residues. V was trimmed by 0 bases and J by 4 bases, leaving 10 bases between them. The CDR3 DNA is TGTGCCAGCAGCCAAGAAGCAGGGATTTATAATTCACCCCTCCACTTT. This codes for CASSQEAGIYNSPLHF.

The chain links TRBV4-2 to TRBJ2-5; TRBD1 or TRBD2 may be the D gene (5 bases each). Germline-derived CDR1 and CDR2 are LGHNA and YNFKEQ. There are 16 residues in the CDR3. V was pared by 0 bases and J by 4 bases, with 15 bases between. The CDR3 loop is CASSQEVSARGETQYF. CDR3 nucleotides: TGTGCCAGCAGCCAAGAGGTATCGGCGAGGGGAGAGACCCAGTACTTC.

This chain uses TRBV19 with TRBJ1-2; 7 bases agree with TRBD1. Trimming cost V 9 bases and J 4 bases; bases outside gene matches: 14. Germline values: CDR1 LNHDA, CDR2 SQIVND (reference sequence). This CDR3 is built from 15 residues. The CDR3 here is CASKETGPGSYGYTF. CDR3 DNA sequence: TGTGCCAGCAAAGAGACAGGGCCGGGTAGCTATGGCTACACCTTC. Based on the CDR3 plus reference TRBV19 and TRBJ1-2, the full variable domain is DGGITQSPKYLFRKEGQNVTLSCEQNLNHDAMYWYRQDPGQGLRLIYYSQIVNDFQKGDIAEGYSVSREKKESFPLTVTSAQKNPTAFYLCASKETGPGSYGYTFGSGTRLTVV.

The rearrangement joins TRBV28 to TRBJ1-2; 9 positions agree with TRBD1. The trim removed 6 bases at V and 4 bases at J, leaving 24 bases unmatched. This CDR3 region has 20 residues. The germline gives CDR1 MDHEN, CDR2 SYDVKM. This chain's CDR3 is CASRILGLGQGIGGPYGYTF. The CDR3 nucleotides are TGTGCCAGCAGAATACTGGGCCTGGGACAGGGAATCGGAGGCCCCTATGGCTACACCTTC.

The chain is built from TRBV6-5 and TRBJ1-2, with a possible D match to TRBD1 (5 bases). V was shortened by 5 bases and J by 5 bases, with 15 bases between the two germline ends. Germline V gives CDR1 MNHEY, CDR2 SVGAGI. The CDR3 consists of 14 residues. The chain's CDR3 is CASSPGTRTYGYTF. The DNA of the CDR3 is TGTGCCAGCAGTCCCGGGACGCGGACTTATGGCTACACCTTC.

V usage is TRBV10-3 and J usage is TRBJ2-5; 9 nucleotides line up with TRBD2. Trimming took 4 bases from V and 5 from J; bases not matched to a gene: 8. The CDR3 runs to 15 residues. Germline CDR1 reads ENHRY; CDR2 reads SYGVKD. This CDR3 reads CAISGASGIGETQYF. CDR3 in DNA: TGTGCCATCAGTGGTGCTAGCGGGATAGGGGAGACCCAGTACTTC.

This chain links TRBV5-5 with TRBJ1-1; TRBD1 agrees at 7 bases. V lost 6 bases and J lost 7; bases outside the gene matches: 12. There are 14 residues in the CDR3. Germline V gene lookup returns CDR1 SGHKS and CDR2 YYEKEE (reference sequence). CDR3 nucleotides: TGTGCCAGCACCCTGACCGACAGGGACGGTGAAGCTTTCTTT. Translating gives CASTLTDRDGEAFF.

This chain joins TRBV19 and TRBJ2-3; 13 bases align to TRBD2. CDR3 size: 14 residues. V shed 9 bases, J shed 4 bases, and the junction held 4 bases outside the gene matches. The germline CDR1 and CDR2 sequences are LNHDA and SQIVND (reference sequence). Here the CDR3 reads CASRTSGGPDTQYF. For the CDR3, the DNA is TGTGCCAGCAGGACTAGCGGGGGCCCAGATACGCAGTATTTT.

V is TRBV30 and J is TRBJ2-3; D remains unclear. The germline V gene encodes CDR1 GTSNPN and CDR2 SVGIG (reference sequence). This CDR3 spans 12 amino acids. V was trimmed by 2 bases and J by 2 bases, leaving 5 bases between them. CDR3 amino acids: CAWSLVTDTQYF. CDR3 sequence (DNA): TGTGCCTGGAGTCTGGTCACAGATACGCAGTATTTT.

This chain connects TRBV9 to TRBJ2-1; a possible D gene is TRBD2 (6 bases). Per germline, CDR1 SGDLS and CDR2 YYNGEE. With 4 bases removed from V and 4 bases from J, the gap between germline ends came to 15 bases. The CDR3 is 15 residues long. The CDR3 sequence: CASSFLGGIYNEQFF. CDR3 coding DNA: TGTGCCAGCAGCTTCCTTGGCGGGATATACAATGAGCAGTTCTTC.

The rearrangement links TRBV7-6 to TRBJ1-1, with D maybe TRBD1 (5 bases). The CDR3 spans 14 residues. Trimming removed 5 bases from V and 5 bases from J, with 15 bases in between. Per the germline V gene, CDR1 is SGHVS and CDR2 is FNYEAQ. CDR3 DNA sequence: TGTGCCAGCAGCCTCGGGATGGGGCAAACTGAAGCTTTCTTT. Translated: CASSLGMGQTEAFF.